These 8 T cell receptor beta chains were sequenced from one sample in a study of cytomegalovirus exposure and HLA in healthy donors. The PCR ran on 60 Vbeta and 13 Jbeta primers. Using immunoSEQ multiplex PCR, the repertoire was profiled, and TCRdb retains in-frame clones only, with some absent. The sample lists fewer than 180,000 clones; 79% were seen once. The sequenced material came from PBMCs. The receptors originated from a man between 45 and 60 years old in good health and CMV-seropositive.

This clone was observed once. V and J are TRBV2 and TRBJ2-2, with TRBD1 matching 9 bases. This CDR3 region has 14 residues. The V segment lost 10 bases and the J segment 5 bases; nucleotides outside the gene matches: 8. CDR1 and CDR2 (germline): SNHLY, FYNNEI. The CDR3 DNA reads TGTGCCACAAACAGGGGGCTGGATACCGGGGAGCTGTTTTTT. It codes for CATNRGLDTGELFF.

The V call is TRBV7-8, the J call TRBJ2-2; D ambiguous. Trimming took 4 bases from V and 6 from J, leaving 15 bases between them. Germline loops: CDR1 SGHVS, CDR2 FQNEAQ. The CDR3 spans 15 residues. DNA for the CDR3: TGTGCCAGCAGCTCTAAGTTGTTCATTTCCGGGGAGCTGTTTTTT. It translates to CASSSKLFISGELFF.

The chain employs TRBV2 and TRBJ2-3; TRBD2 aligns across 7 bases. J lost 4 bases, V lost 6 bases, and 10 bases had no gene match. The CDR3 spans 15 residues. Looked up from germline, CDR1 is SNHLY and CDR2 is FYNNEI. The CDR3 nucleotides are TGTGCCAGCAGCCCCGGACTAGGGGAGGCAGATACGCAGTATTTT. It yields the protein CASSPGLGEADTQYF.

The chain recombines TRBV4-1 with TRBJ2-7; TRBD2 matches at 7 bases. Unmatched junction bases numbered 10, after V lost 5 bases and J lost 3 bases. Germline CDR1 is MGHRA and CDR2 is YSYEKL. CDR3 length: 15 residues. This CDR3 is CASSLVTGTNYEQYF. The CDR3 region has the DNA TGCGCCAGCAGCTTGGTAACCGGGACTAACTACGAGCAGTACTTC.

The chain employs TRBV7-3 and TRBJ2-3; 10 bases map to TRBD2. CDR3 length equals 16 residues. From germline, CDR1 is SGHTA and CDR2 FQGTGA. Trimming took 4 bases from V and 6 from J; bases not matched to a gene: 10. The CDR3, as DNA: TGTGCCAGCAGCTCAGTAGCGGGAGGAGGGGTCGATACGCAGTATTTT. This translates into CASSSVAGGGVDTQYF.

This chain joins TRBV13 and TRBJ2-2; a weak D match, TRBD2 (6 bases). V lost 2 bases, J lost 5 bases, and 12 bases lay in between. The germline V gene has CDR1 PRHDT and CDR2 FYEKMQ (reference sequence). The CDR3 runs 15 residues. Here the CDR3 reads CASSLTAEGTGELFF. CDR3 sequence (DNA): TGTGCCAGCAGCTTAACAGCGGAGGGAACCGGGGAGCTGTTTTTT.

This clone has a handful of counts. The rearrangement links TRBV30 to TRBJ2-2; 7 positions agree with TRBD2. The CDR3 is 16 residues long. V gave up 0 bases and J gave up 0 bases; unmatched junction bases: 4. Germline lookup yields CDR1 GTSNPN and CDR2 SVGIG (reference sequence). The CDR3 spells CAWSVRAGANTGELFF. In DNA form, the CDR3 reads TGTGCCTGGAGTGTACGGGCGGGGGCGAACACCGGGGAGCTGTTTTTT.

This rearrangement joins TRBV11-2 to TRBJ2-5; 11 bases are a match to TRBD1. The closer fit of TRBJ2-7 to the DNA end suggests the J call may be wrong. Germline values: CDR1 SGHAT, CDR2 FQNNGV. This CDR3 comprises 16 residues. The CDR3, as DNA: TGTGCCAGCACCTCCGTTGGGACAGGGGGTTCCTACGAGCAGTACTTC. Translation gives CASTSVGTGGSYEQYF.